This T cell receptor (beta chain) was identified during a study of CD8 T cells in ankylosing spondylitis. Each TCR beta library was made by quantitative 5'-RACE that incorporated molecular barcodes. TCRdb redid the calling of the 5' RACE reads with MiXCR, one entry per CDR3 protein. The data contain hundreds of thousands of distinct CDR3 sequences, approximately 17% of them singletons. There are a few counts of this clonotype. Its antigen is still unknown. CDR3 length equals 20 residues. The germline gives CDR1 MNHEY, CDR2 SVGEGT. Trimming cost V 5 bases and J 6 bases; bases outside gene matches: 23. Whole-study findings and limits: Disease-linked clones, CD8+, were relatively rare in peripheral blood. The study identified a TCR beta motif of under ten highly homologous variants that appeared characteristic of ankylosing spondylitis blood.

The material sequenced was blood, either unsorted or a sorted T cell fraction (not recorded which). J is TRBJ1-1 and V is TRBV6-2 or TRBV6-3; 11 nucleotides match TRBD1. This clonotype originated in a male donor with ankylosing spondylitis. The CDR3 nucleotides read TGTGCCAGCAGTCCCCTGACCCGGACAGGGGGCTACCTGGTACCCCCTGAAGCTTTCTTT. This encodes CASSPLTRTGGYLVPPEAFF.